These T cell receptor beta chains were read from a single sample in a study of OX40 agonist ivuxolimab in advanced cancers. TCRdb keeps only in-frame clones here, not all; method: immunoSEQ multiplex PCR. The sample has roughly 45,000 clones; approximately 83% are singletons. The sequenced sample was CD4+ or CD8+ T cells sorted from blood, obtained in a trial of the OX40 agonist ivuxolimab. These receptors came from an adult with an advanced solid tumor such as melanoma, head and neck, liver or kidney cancer. CDR3s include the opening cysteine and the closing phenylalanine or tryptophan. Each record gives: clone size, D gene, J gene, V gene, CDR3 protein, CDR3 DNA. D genes are given only for firm matches. Clone size appears in some rows only: once, few, many, or a class for an expanded clone.

abundance: once
d_gene: TRBD2
j_gene: TRBJ2-6
v_gene: TRBV14
CDR3aa: CASSHLAGLGGANVLTF
CDR3nt: TGTGCCAGCAGCCATCTAGCGGGATTGGGTGGGGCCAACGTCCTGACTTTC

abundance: once
d_gene: NA
j_gene: TRBJ2-7
v_gene: TRBV29-1
CDR3aa: CSVGVRRYEQYF
CDR3nt: TGCAGCGTTGGGGTAAGACGGTACGAGCAGTACTTC

abundance: NA
d_gene: TRBD1
j_gene: TRBJ1-2
v_gene: TRBV2
CDR3aa: CASSPGQGLYGYTF
CDR3nt: TGTGCCAGCAGTCCGGGACAGGGGTTGTATGGCTACACCTTC

abundance: NA
d_gene: TRBD1
j_gene: TRBJ1-4
v_gene: TRBV5-8
CDR3aa: CASSPGQGAYEKLFF
CDR3nt: TGTGCCAGCAGCCCAGGACAGGGGGCGTATGAAAAACTGTTTTTT

abundance: NA
d_gene: NA
j_gene: TRBJ2-3
v_gene: TRBV4-1
CDR3aa: CASSPPGIDTQYF
CDR3nt: TGCGCCAGCAGCCCCCCTGGGATAGATACGCAGTATTTT

abundance: NA
d_gene: NA
j_gene: TRBJ1-1
v_gene: TRBV18
CDR3aa: CASSLGATNTEAFF
CDR3nt: TGTGCCAGCTCACTTGGGGCCACGAACACTGAAGCTTTCTTT

abundance: NA
d_gene: NA
j_gene: TRBJ1-5
v_gene: TRBV28
CDR3aa: CASSFGQGIQPQHF
CDR3nt: TGTGCCAGCAGTTTCGGGCAGGGGATCCAGCCCCAGCATTTT

abundance: NA
d_gene: NA
j_gene: TRBJ2-7
v_gene: TRBV5-4
CDR3aa: CASSSPSLREQYF
CDR3nt: TGTGCCAGCAGCTCCCCTTCCCTACGGGAGCAGTACTTC

abundance: NA
d_gene: NA
j_gene: TRBJ1-5
v_gene: TRBV10-2
CDR3aa: CASSEPASGPQHF
CDR3nt: TGCGCCAGCAGTGAGCCCGCCTCGGGGCCCCAGCATTTT

abundance: NA
d_gene: TRBD1
j_gene: TRBJ1-5
v_gene: TRBV4-1
CDR3aa: CASSRSMNQGVGAYSNQPQHF
CDR3nt: TGCGCCAGCAGCCGATCGATGAATCAGGGGGTAGGCGCCTATAGCAATCAGCCCCAGCATTTT

abundance: NA
d_gene: NA
j_gene: TRBJ1-5
v_gene: TRBV5-6
CDR3aa: CASSLAGYALPQHF
CDR3nt: TGTGCCAGCAGCTTGGCAGGGTACGCCTTGCCCCAGCATTTT

abundance: NA
d_gene: NA
j_gene: TRBJ1-1
v_gene: TRBV2
CDR3aa: CASSEARSGLGEAFF
CDR3nt: TGTGCCAGCAGTGAAGCCAGGTCCGGTTTGGGTGAAGCTTTCTTT

abundance: NA
d_gene: TRBD2
j_gene: TRBJ2-3
v_gene: TRBV5-6
CDR3aa: CASSGGRADTQYF
CDR3nt: TGTGCCAGCTCAGGCGGGAGGGCAGATACGCAGTATTTT

abundance: NA
d_gene: NA
j_gene: TRBJ2-1
v_gene: TRBV11-2
CDR3aa: CASSLPLGYNEQFF
CDR3nt: TGTGCCAGCAGCCTCCCGCTAGGTTACAATGAGCAGTTCTTC

abundance: few
d_gene: NA
j_gene: TRBJ2-7
v_gene: TRBV11-2
CDR3aa: CASRAGYEQYF
CDR3nt: TGTGCCAGCCGGGCGGGGTACGAGCAGTACTTC

abundance: NA
d_gene: TRBD1
j_gene: TRBJ2-7
v_gene: TRBV5-1
CDR3aa: CASSSGQGGSYEQYF
CDR3nt: TGCGCCAGCAGTTCCGGACAGGGAGGATCCTACGAGCAGTACTTC

abundance: few
d_gene: NA
j_gene: TRBJ2-6
v_gene: TRBV4-2
CDR3aa: CASSHDKGANVLTF
CDR3nt: TGTGCCAGCAGCCATGACAAGGGGGCCAACGTCCTGACTTTC

abundance: NA
d_gene: NA
j_gene: TRBJ2-6
v_gene: TRBV14
CDR3aa: CASSQDGGSGANVLTF
CDR3nt: TGTGCCAGCAGCCAAGATGGTGGCTCTGGGGCCAACGTCCTGACTTTC

abundance: NA
d_gene: NA
j_gene: TRBJ2-3
v_gene: TRBV4-2
CDR3aa: CASSQDGVGLSTDTQYF
CDR3nt: TGTGCCAGCAGCCAAGATGGGGTGGGGCTGTCCACAGATACGCAGTATTTT

abundance: NA
d_gene: TRBD1
j_gene: TRBJ1-2
v_gene: TRBV6-4
CDR3aa: CASSIGTGAGYTF
CDR3nt: TGTGCCAGCAGTATTGGGACAGGGGCTGGCTACACCTTC

abundance: NA
d_gene: NA
j_gene: TRBJ2-3
v_gene: TRBV6-5
CDR3aa: CASSWPAADTQYF
CDR3nt: TGTGCCAGCAGTTGGCCCGCGGCAGATACGCAGTATTTT

abundance: NA
d_gene: TRBD1
j_gene: TRBJ2-5
v_gene: TRBV18
CDR3aa: CASSRGHQETQYF
CDR3nt: TGTGCCAGCTCCAGGGGGCACCAAGAGACCCAGTACTTC

abundance: once
d_gene: NA
j_gene: TRBJ2-3
v_gene: TRBV6-5
CDR3aa: CASSPRTRYTDTQYF
CDR3nt: TGTGCCAGCAGTCCACGGACAAGATACACAGATACGCAGTATTTT

abundance: NA
d_gene: NA
j_gene: TRBJ1-6
v_gene: TRBV6-1
CDR3aa: CASRRPAQRSPLHF
CDR3nt: TGTGCCAGTAGACGACCGGCACAAAGGTCACCCCTCCACTTT

abundance: NA
d_gene: NA
j_gene: TRBJ1-5
v_gene: TRBV6-1
CDR3aa: CASSPDNNQPQHF
CDR3nt: TGTGCCAGCAGCCCGGACAACAATCAGCCCCAGCATTTT

abundance: NA
d_gene: NA
j_gene: TRBJ2-2
v_gene: TRBV2
CDR3aa: CASERAGNTGELFF
CDR3nt: TGTGCCAGCGAAAGGGCAGGGAACACCGGGGAGCTGTTTTTT

abundance: NA
d_gene: NA
j_gene: TRBJ2-7
v_gene: TRBV5-4
CDR3aa: CASSLGANEQYF
CDR3nt: TGTGCCAGCAGCTTAGGAGCGAACGAGCAGTACTTC

abundance: NA
d_gene: TRBD1
j_gene: TRBJ2-3
v_gene: TRBV18
CDR3aa: CASSPGQGKDTQYF
CDR3nt: TGTGCCAGCTCACCGGGACAGGGGAAGGATACGCAGTATTTT

abundance: NA
d_gene: TRBD2
j_gene: TRBJ2-5
v_gene: TRBV29-1
CDR3aa: CSVARGEETQYF
CDR3nt: TGCAGCGTTGCTCGGGGGGAAGAGACCCAGTACTTC

abundance: NA
d_gene: NA
j_gene: TRBJ1-1
v_gene: TRBV29-1
CDR3aa: CSVQEDNLNTEAFF
CDR3nt: TGCAGCGTCCAGGAGGACAACCTGAACACTGAAGCTTTCTTT

abundance: NA
d_gene: TRBD2
j_gene: TRBJ2-7
v_gene: TRBV6-1
CDR3aa: CASSEAGRVRYEQYF
CDR3nt: TGTGCCAGCAGTGAAGCCGGGAGGGTTAGGTACGAGCAGTACTTC

abundance: NA
d_gene: NA
j_gene: TRBJ2-5
v_gene: TRBV7-5
CDR3aa: CASSQSSNTQETQYF
CDR3nt: TGTGCCAGCAGCCAGAGCAGTAATACCCAAGAGACCCAGTACTTC

abundance: medium-sized
d_gene: NA
j_gene: TRBJ2-1
v_gene: TRBV19
CDR3aa: CASSKSSNGYNEQFF
CDR3nt: TGTGCCAGTAGCAAATCTAGCAACGGCTACAATGAGCAGTTCTTC

abundance: once
d_gene: NA
j_gene: TRBJ2-7
v_gene: TRBV6-1
CDR3aa: CASSEVEVVTYEQYF
CDR3nt: TGTGCCAGCAGTGAAGTCGAAGTGGTTACCTACGAGCAGTACTTC

abundance: few
d_gene: NA
j_gene: TRBJ2-1
v_gene: TRBV29-1
CDR3aa: CSSAQRLASGEQFF
CDR3nt: TGCAGCTCAGCCCAGCGGCTAGCCTCGGGGGAGCAGTTCTTC

abundance: NA
d_gene: TRBD2
j_gene: TRBJ2-5
v_gene: TRBV6-5
CDR3aa: CASSPAPGGETQYF
CDR3nt: TGTGCCAGCAGTCCCGCGCCCGGGGGGGAGACCCAGTACTTC

abundance: NA
d_gene: NA
j_gene: TRBJ1-4
v_gene: TRBV7-8
CDR3aa: CASSLAGANEKLFF
CDR3nt: TGTGCCAGCAGCTTAGCAGGGGCTAATGAAAAACTGTTTTTT

abundance: NA
d_gene: NA
j_gene: TRBJ2-2
v_gene: TRBV19
CDR3aa: CASSIREYTGELFF
CDR3nt: TGTGCCAGTAGTATAAGGGAGTACACCGGGGAGCTGTTTTTT

abundance: NA
d_gene: NA
j_gene: TRBJ2-2
v_gene: TRBV4-1
CDR3aa: CASGGWTGELFF
CDR3nt: TGCGCCAGCGGGGGTTGGACCGGGGAGCTGTTTTTT

abundance: once
d_gene: NA
j_gene: TRBJ2-4
v_gene: TRBV11-2
CDR3aa: CASSKMDTNIQYF
CDR3nt: TGTGCCAGCAGTAAAATGGACACAAACATTCAGTACTTC

abundance: NA
d_gene: TRBD2
j_gene: TRBJ2-7
v_gene: TRBV9
CDR3aa: CASSVAPSGSYEQYF
CDR3nt: TGTGCCAGCAGCGTAGCCCCTAGCGGCTCCTACGAGCAGTACTTC

abundance: NA
d_gene: NA
j_gene: TRBJ2-7
v_gene: TRBV28
CDR3aa: CASSRQAYEQYF
CDR3nt: TGTGCCAGCAGCCGTCAGGCCTACGAGCAGTACTTC

abundance: NA
d_gene: NA
j_gene: TRBJ2-3
v_gene: TRBV7-8
CDR3aa: CASSLGGWRDTQYF
CDR3nt: TGTGCCAGCAGCTTGGGCGGGTGGAGGGATACGCAGTATTTT

abundance: NA
d_gene: TRBD2
j_gene: TRBJ2-1
v_gene: TRBV6-1
CDR3aa: CASTLAGGSEQFF
CDR3nt: TGTGCCAGCACACTAGCGGGAGGGTCTGAGCAGTTCTTC

abundance: NA
d_gene: TRBD2
j_gene: TRBJ2-2
v_gene: TRBV13
CDR3aa: CASSLWGSGRPSTGELFF
CDR3nt: TGTGCCAGCAGCTTATGGGGTAGCGGGAGACCGTCCACCGGGGAGCTGTTTTTT

abundance: once
d_gene: NA
j_gene: TRBJ2-7
v_gene: TRBV6-1
CDR3aa: CASRVAQEKFYEQYF
CDR3nt: TGTGCCAGCAGAGTCGCTCAGGAAAAGTTCTACGAGCAGTACTTC

abundance: NA
d_gene: NA
j_gene: TRBJ1-4
v_gene: TRBV7-8
CDR3aa: CASSLVQTGTNEKLFF
CDR3nt: TGTGCCAGCAGCTTAGTGCAGACAGGCACTAATGAAAAACTGTTTTTT

abundance: NA
d_gene: NA
j_gene: TRBJ1-2
v_gene: TRBV14
CDR3aa: CASSQAQQANYGYTF
CDR3nt: TGTGCCAGCAGCCAGGCCCAGCAGGCGAACTATGGCTACACCTTC

abundance: few
d_gene: TRBD1
j_gene: TRBJ2-3
v_gene: TRBV30
CDR3aa: CAWSGGQLSTDTQYF
CDR3nt: TGTGCCTGGAGTGGGGGACAGCTAAGCACAGATACGCAGTATTTT

abundance: once
d_gene: NA
j_gene: TRBJ1-5
v_gene: TRBV6-5
CDR3aa: CASSPTDNQPQHF
CDR3nt: TGTGCCAGCAGCCCCACCGACAATCAGCCCCAGCATTTT

abundance: NA
d_gene: TRBD1
j_gene: TRBJ2-1
v_gene: TRBV28
CDR3aa: CASSLSGGMSYNEQFF
CDR3nt: TGTGCCAGCAGTTTATCAGGGGGCATGTCCTACAATGAGCAGTTCTTC

abundance: NA
d_gene: NA
j_gene: TRBJ2-5
v_gene: TRBV4-1
CDR3aa: CASRRSGRQYQETQYF
CDR3nt: TGCGCCAGCCGTAGGAGCGGCCGACAATACCAAGAGACCCAGTACTTC

abundance: NA
d_gene: NA
j_gene: TRBJ1-1
v_gene: TRBV28
CDR3aa: CASSNTEAFF
CDR3nt: TGTGCCAGCTCGAACACTGAAGCTTTCTTT

abundance: NA
d_gene: NA
j_gene: TRBJ1-5
v_gene: TRBV10-3
CDR3aa: CAIRPAGDQPQHF
CDR3nt: TGTGCCATCAGGCCGGCGGGCGATCAGCCCCAGCATTTT

abundance: few
d_gene: TRBD2
j_gene: TRBJ2-5
v_gene: TRBV5-1
CDR3aa: CASSFKGLPGETQYF
CDR3nt: TGCGCCAGCAGCTTTAAGGGACTACCGGGGGAGACCCAGTACTTC

abundance: NA
d_gene: NA
j_gene: TRBJ1-2
v_gene: TRBV18
CDR3aa: CASSISRQDGYTF
CDR3nt: TGTGCCAGCTCCATATCGAGGCAGGATGGCTACACCTTC

abundance: NA
d_gene: NA
j_gene: TRBJ2-3
v_gene: TRBV19
CDR3aa: CASSRYGGFGGTDTQYF
CDR3nt: TGTGCCAGTAGTAGATACGGGGGCTTTGGGGGCACAGATACGCAGTATTTT